This is a list of T cell receptor beta chains from one sample in a study of cytotoxic CD8 clonotypes in ibrutinib-treated CLL. Sequencing was performed with immunoSEQ multiplex PCR; in TCRdb, only in-frame clones are kept and a portion is missing. The table lists tens of thousands of clones, over 75% of them singletons, with 3.1% in the top ten. The sequenced sample was PBMCs, obtained after 12 months of ibrutinib treatment. The source is a human donor with chronic lymphocytic leukemia. The conserved cysteine and the conserved F or W are not part of the CDR3 here. A D gene is named only where the DNA matches it firmly. Size values are once, few and many counts, or a class for expanded clones, and some rows have none.

d_call: -; v_call: TRBV10-3; j_call: TRBJ1-6; clone_size: -; cdr3_aa: AIRTGQSPLH
d_call: -; v_call: TRBV4-3; j_call: -; clone_size: -; cdr3_aa: ASSHWARGRVVPKPTYEQY
d_call: -; v_call: TRBV6-5; j_call: TRBJ1-2; clone_size: -; cdr3_aa: ASSYSGQYYGYT
d_call: TRBD1; v_call: TRBV27; j_call: TRBJ2-7; clone_size: -; cdr3_aa: ASSTSGTGEYEQY
d_call: TRBD2; v_call: TRBV7-3; j_call: TRBJ2-1; clone_size: -; cdr3_aa: ASSFGGRVDNEQF
d_call: -; v_call: TRBV9; j_call: TRBJ1-1; clone_size: -; cdr3_aa: ASSVEGRNTEAF
d_call: TRBD1; v_call: TRBV4-3; j_call: TRBJ2-7; clone_size: -; cdr3_aa: ASSRGTGVYEQY
d_call: -; v_call: TRBV28; j_call: TRBJ2-1; clone_size: -; cdr3_aa: ASWQVPSVEQF
d_call: -; v_call: TRBV12-5; j_call: TRBJ1-5; clone_size: once; cdr3_aa: ASGGDGTFKPQH
d_call: -; v_call: TRBV20-1; j_call: TRBJ2-7; clone_size: -; cdr3_aa: SARTTYEQY
d_call: TRBD1; v_call: TRBV29-1; j_call: TRBJ1-2; clone_size: -; cdr3_aa: SVETGVEDGYT
d_call: -; v_call: TRBV6-5; j_call: TRBJ2-2; clone_size: -; cdr3_aa: ASSIRDTGELF
d_call: -; v_call: TRBV19; j_call: TRBJ2-6; clone_size: -; cdr3_aa: ASGVAGDAKGANVLT
d_call: TRBD2; v_call: TRBV4-1; j_call: TRBJ2-7; clone_size: -; cdr3_aa: ASSQDPQLGASGYEQY
d_call: -; v_call: TRBV7-5; j_call: TRBJ2-2; clone_size: -; cdr3_aa: ASSLNPNTGELF
d_call: -; v_call: TRBV6-1; j_call: TRBJ1-2; clone_size: -; cdr3_aa: ASSDSDGYGYT
d_call: -; v_call: TRBV7-3; j_call: TRBJ2-3; clone_size: -; cdr3_aa: ASSSSRSDTQY
d_call: -; v_call: TRBV19; j_call: TRBJ1-1; clone_size: -; cdr3_aa: ASILRRAGDWVGTEAF
d_call: -; v_call: TRBV28; j_call: TRBJ1-5; clone_size: -; cdr3_aa: ASSYMGGATNQPQH
d_call: TRBD1; v_call: TRBV19; j_call: TRBJ2-7; clone_size: -; cdr3_aa: ASSTARTGGYNEQY
d_call: -; v_call: TRBV6-5; j_call: TRBJ1-2; clone_size: few; cdr3_aa: ASSYAGNYGYT
d_call: TRBD1; v_call: TRBV6-5; j_call: TRBJ1-1; clone_size: -; cdr3_aa: ASGSNRGNTEAF
d_call: -; v_call: TRBV29-1; j_call: TRBJ1-2; clone_size: once; cdr3_aa: SVEQSEGYT
d_call: -; v_call: TRBV4-1; j_call: TRBJ2-7; clone_size: -; cdr3_aa: ASSQAGYEQY
d_call: TRBD2; v_call: TRBV5-6; j_call: TRBJ2-6; clone_size: -; cdr3_aa: ASSFTSAASGANVLT
d_call: -; v_call: TRBV4-1; j_call: TRBJ2-1; clone_size: -; cdr3_aa: ASSQVWLNEQF
d_call: -; v_call: TRBV4-2; j_call: TRBJ2-5; clone_size: -; cdr3_aa: ASSGAGRLAQETQY
d_call: TRBD1; v_call: TRBV7-3; j_call: TRBJ2-4; clone_size: -; cdr3_aa: ASRSGTGSDIQY
d_call: -; v_call: TRBV19; j_call: TRBJ2-2; clone_size: once; cdr3_aa: ASTQTNGAVGTGELF
d_call: TRBD2; v_call: TRBV19; j_call: TRBJ2-7; clone_size: -; cdr3_aa: ASSEGLAGVEQY
d_call: TRBD1; v_call: TRBV19; j_call: TRBJ1-2; clone_size: -; cdr3_aa: ASSISLDRAYGYT
d_call: -; v_call: TRBV19; j_call: TRBJ2-1; clone_size: -; cdr3_aa: ASSTRVYTRNEQF
d_call: TRBD1; v_call: TRBV2; j_call: TRBJ1-1; clone_size: -; cdr3_aa: ASSVHRGDTEAF
d_call: -; v_call: TRBV21-1; j_call: TRBJ1-2; clone_size: -; cdr3_aa: ASSNHTYYGYT
d_call: -; v_call: TRBV19; j_call: TRBJ1-3; clone_size: once; cdr3_aa: ASSTRGWNSGNTIY
d_call: -; v_call: TRBV19; j_call: TRBJ1-6; clone_size: -; cdr3_aa: ASTGVNSPLH
d_call: TRBD1; v_call: TRBV19; j_call: TRBJ1-1; clone_size: few; cdr3_aa: ASSIGTQGAWTEAF
d_call: -; v_call: TRBV19; j_call: TRBJ1-2; clone_size: few; cdr3_aa: ASTSGRANGYT
d_call: -; v_call: TRBV28; j_call: TRBJ1-2; clone_size: -; cdr3_aa: AIQTGYNYGYT
d_call: -; v_call: TRBV7-9; j_call: TRBJ1-4; clone_size: -; cdr3_aa: ASSYVNEKLF
d_call: -; v_call: TRBV7-9; j_call: TRBJ2-7; clone_size: -; cdr3_aa: ASSVAPAAEQY
d_call: -; v_call: TRBV10-1; j_call: TRBJ1-2; clone_size: -; cdr3_aa: ASRAIRAYGYT